The 14 T cell receptor beta chains given below trace back to one sample, sequenced in a study of memory CD4+ T cells and cytomegalovirus serostatus. Single viable CD3+CD4+CD8-CD45RO+ cells were sorted as the memory CD4+ T cells. TCRdb's copy holds only in-frame clones and misses some; the assay was immunoSEQ multiplex PCR. Of about 27,000 clones listed, 70% to 80% are singletons. The source material was memory CD4+ T cells from blood. The source is an adult in good health and CMV-seronegative.

About this clone: An end of the junction does not agree with germline; a read error may underlie this. The gene calls are TRBV4-1 and TRBJ2-7; tentative D call: TRBD2 (6 bases). The germline gives CDR1 MGHRA, CDR2 YSYEKL. This CDR3 has 16 residues. Here the CDR3 DNA reads TGTGCCAGCAGCCCCGGAGGGAGCGGTAGCTCCTACGAGCAGTACTTC. Translating gives CASSPGGSGSSYEQYF.

The chain carries TRBV7-7 and TRBJ1-4, with D possibly being TRBD1 (5 bases). Trimming stripped 5 bases from V and 8 bases from J, with 15 bases between. Germline V lookup: CDR1 SSHAT, CDR2 FNYEAQ (reference sequence). The CDR3 covers 14 residues. CDR3 coding DNA: TGTGCCAGCAGCAAGGGACTGTCGGACGAAAAACTGTTTTTT. It encodes CASSKGLSDEKLFF.

This clone is classed as medium-sized (0.01 to 0.1%). The genes are TRBV9 and TRBJ2-2; D may be TRBD1 (5 bases). This CDR3 contains 13 residues. CDR1 SGDLS and CDR2 YYNGEE come from the germline V gene. Trimming shortened V by 3 bases and J by 5 bases, and 8 bases separated the two germline ends. The CDR3 region has the DNA TGTGCCAGCAGCGAGGCAGGGACCGGGGAGCTGTTTTTT. It specifies CASSEAGTGELFF.

This rearrangement joins TRBV11-1 to TRBJ1-1; TRBD1 agrees at 8 bases. J was trimmed by 7 bases and V by 6 bases; bases with no gene match: 13. From germline, CDR1 is SGHAT and CDR2 FQDESV (reference sequence). This CDR3 has 15 amino acids. The CDR3 sequence is CASSRTPAGGGEAFF. The CDR3 DNA reads TGTGCCAGCAGTCGTACACCAGCAGGGGGCGGTGAAGCTTTCTTT.

The chain joins TRBV5-4 to TRBJ2-5, with D possibly being TRBD2 (6 bases). The CDR3 is 16 residues long. The germline CDR1 and CDR2 sequences are SGHNT and YYREEE (reference sequence). V lost 2 bases and J lost 5, with 19 bases in between. In DNA, the CDR3 is TGTGCCAGCAGCTTTCGGACGGGAGCGTTCGGGGAGACCCAGTACTTC. This encodes CASSFRTGAFGETQYF. Full variable domain (missing parts from reference TRBV5-4 and TRBJ2-5): ETGVTQSPTHLIKTRGQQVTLRCSSQSGHNTVSWYQQALGQGPQFIFQYYREEENGRGNFPPRFSGLQFPNYSSELNVNALELDDSALYLCASSFRTGAFGETQYFGPGTRLLVL.

This chain connects TRBV18 to TRBJ2-7, with D perhaps TRBD1 or TRBD2 (5 bases each). V lost 0 bases and J lost 3, with 18 bases in between. Germline V gives CDR1 KGHSH, CDR2 LQKENI. This CDR3 has 17 residues. The CDR3 coding sequence is TGTGCCAGCTCACCACCGTATCAGGGAGCAAGGGGCTACGAGCAGTACTTC. It yields the protein CASSPPYQGARGYEQYF.

The chain uses TRBV6-1 and TRBJ2-2; D unresolved. Germline V gene sequence: CDR1 MNHNS, CDR2 SASEGT. The CDR3 spans 14 residues. The V end lost 7 bases, the J end lost 1 base, and 10 bases lay between the germline ends. CDR3 DNA sequence: TGTGCCAGCACCGACATCCTGAACACCGGGGAGCTGTTTTTT. This sequence encodes CASTDILNTGELFF.

This sequence joins TRBV2 and TRBJ2-7, with TRBD2 as a possible D gene (5 bases). The germline V and J ends were trimmed by 4 bases and 2 bases, with 12 bases remaining between them. CDR1 SNHLY and CDR2 FYNNEI come from the germline V gene. The CDR3 is 14 residues long. CDR3 coding DNA: TGTGCCAGCAGTGGTGGGGAGCCCACCTACGAGCAGTACTTC. Protein product: CASSGGEPTYEQYF.

The V gene is TRBV18, the J gene TRBJ1-6; tentatively, D is TRBD1 (6 bases). The V gene lost 0 bases and the J gene lost 6 bases, with 9 bases spanning the gap. The length of the CDR3 is 15 residues. Germline V gene sequence: CDR1 KGHSH, CDR2 LQKENI. Written as DNA, the CDR3 is TGTGCCAGCTCACCACCGGAAGGGGGTAATTCACCCCTCCACTTT. It codes for CASSPPEGGNSPLHF.

This clone was detected once. This sequence joins TRBV18 and TRBJ1-6; maybe TRBD1 (6 bases). The CDR3 extends over 14 amino acids. V lost 2 bases and J lost 7, with 9 bases in between. Germline CDR1 KGHSH, CDR2 LQKENI. Here the CDR3 DNA reads TGTGCCAGCTCACCAGGACAGCCAAATTCACCCCTCCACTTT. It translates to CASSPGQPNSPLHF.

The chain employs TRBV30 and TRBJ1-2, with no clear D. V lost 1 base and J 8 bases, leaving 14 bases between the germline ends. Germline-derived CDR1 and CDR2 are GTSNPN and SVGIG (reference sequence). The CDR3 is 13 amino acids. The CDR3 DNA follows: TGTGCCTGGAGTGGGGCCCCTAAAGTCGGCTACACCTTC. Translating it yields CAWSGAPKVGYTF.

This chain connects TRBV11-1 to TRBJ2-2; no clear D. The V and J ends lost 2 bases and 1 base respectively, with 5 bases between them. Looked up from germline, CDR1 is SGHAT and CDR2 is FQDESV (reference sequence). CDR3 length: 14 residues. Here the CDR3 reads CASSLFMNTGELFF. CDR3 nucleotides: TGTGCCAGCAGCTTATTTATGAACACCGGGGAGCTGTTTTTT.

V usage is TRBV5-8 and J usage is TRBJ2-5; TRBD2 aligns across 8 bases. This CDR3 region has 15 residues. The V segment lost 1 base and the J segment 6 bases; nucleotides outside the gene matches: 8. Germline lookup yields CDR1 SGHTS and CDR2 YDEGEE. The chain's CDR3 is CASSLTTGLGKTQYF. Here the CDR3 DNA reads TGTGCCAGCAGCTTGACCACGGGACTAGGGAAGACCCAGTACTTC. Using reference TRBV5-8 and TRBJ2-5 for the parts outside the CDR3, the full variable domain is EAGVTQSPTHLIKTRGQQATLRCSPISGHTSVYWYQQALGLGLQFLLWYDEGEERNRGNFPPRFSGRQFPNYSSELNVNALELEDSALYLCASSLTTGLGKTQYFGPGTRLLVL.

The chain couples TRBV7-9 to TRBJ2-3; D might be TRBD2 (5 bases). This CDR3 contains 14 residues. Trimming left V 1 base short and J 3 bases short, with 8 bases between. Germline assignment: CDR1 SEHNR and CDR2 FQNEAQ (reference sequence). The CDR3 nucleotides are TGTGCCAGCAGCTTAGGAGGGCGGACAGATACGCAGTATTTT. Protein product: CASSLGGRTDTQYF.